The entry below gives a single T cell receptor (beta chain) sequence along with its context. V lost 5 bases to trimming and J lost 9 bases, with 17 bases between them. From germline, CDR1 is ENHRY and CDR2 SYGVKD. CDR3 size: 14 residues. Recovery meant two consecutive negative NP/OP PCR tests, professional clearance, or resolved symptoms. The data originate from a study of blood T cell repertoires in COVID-19. Methods used by the authors: Reference gene primer amplification gave nucleated cell count estimates. Generated by immunoSEQ multiplex PCR, the TCRdb table keeps only in-frame clones and is missing some. From that table come the V and J calls and clone size; the DNA was used to work out D and trimming. The sample comprises 150,000 or so clones, 60% to 80% of which are singletons, and roughly 2.9% rests with the top ten.

Specimen: PBMCs or T cells enriched from blood (not recorded which). The receptor was isolated from a woman aged 45-65 years who had recovered from COVID-19. The chain is built from TRBV10-3 and TRBJ2-1; TRBD1 might be the D (6 bases). CDR3 DNA sequence: TGTGCCATCAGTTCCCTAGGTGGGGGCGGTGAGCAGTTCTTC. It translates to CAISSLGGGGEQFF.